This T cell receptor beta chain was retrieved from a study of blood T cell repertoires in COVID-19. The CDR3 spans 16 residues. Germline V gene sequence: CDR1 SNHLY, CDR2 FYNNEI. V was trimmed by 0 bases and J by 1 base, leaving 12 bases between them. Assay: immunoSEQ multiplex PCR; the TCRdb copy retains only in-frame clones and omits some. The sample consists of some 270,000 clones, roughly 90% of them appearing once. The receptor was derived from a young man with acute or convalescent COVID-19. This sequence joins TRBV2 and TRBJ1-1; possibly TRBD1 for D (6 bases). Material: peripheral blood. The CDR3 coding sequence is TGTGCCAGCAGTGAAGCGAAACAGGGAGCGAACACTGAAGCTTTCTTT. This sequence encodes CASSEAKQGANTEAFF.